Each of the 27 T cell receptor beta chains below was sequenced from the same sample in a study of blood T cell repertoires in COVID-19. TCRdb's copy holds only in-frame clones and misses some; the assay was immunoSEQ multiplex PCR. The sample gives 130,000 or so clones, about 86% of which show up once; over 9% is in the top ten. The sequenced material came from PBMCs or T cells enriched from blood (not recorded which). These receptors came from a man aged 50-59 years who had recovered from COVID-19.

The chain joins TRBV19 to TRBJ2-2, with 8 nucleotides matching TRBD1. The CDR3 covers 15 residues. With V trimmed by 3 bases and J by 6 bases, 6 bases remained unmatched. In germline, CDR1 is LNHDA, CDR2 SQIVND (reference sequence). In DNA form, the CDR3 reads TGTGCCAGTAGTATTGGGACAGGCCATTCCGGGGAGCTGTTTTTT. Its protein product is CASSIGTGHSGELFF.

This chain uses TRBV2 with TRBJ2-1; 11 positions match TRBD2. The CDR3 loop spans 15 amino acids. Germline loops: CDR1 SNHLY, CDR2 FYNNEI. V shed 8 bases and J 7 bases; nucleotides not matched to a gene: 10. The CDR3, as DNA: TGTGCCAGCCACGCGTTAGCGGGGGGGAGGAATGAGCAGTTCTTC. Protein product: CASHALAGGRNEQFF.

This rearrangement joins TRBV9 to TRBJ2-5; 7 bases agree with TRBD1. Unmatched junction bases numbered 7, after V lost 5 bases and J lost 0 bases. Germline values: CDR1 SGDLS, CDR2 YYNGEE. This CDR3 spans 15 amino acids. CDR3 nucleotide sequence: TGTGCCAGCAGAAGGGGACAGTCGTACCAAGAGACCCAGTACTTC. Protein: CASRRGQSYQETQYF.

The V and J genes are TRBV4-1 and TRBJ2-2; D perhaps matches TRBD2 (5 bases). The CDR3 extends over 15 amino acids. Trimming cost V 4 bases and J 6 bases, with 15 bases left between them. CDR1 is MGHRA and CDR2 is YSYEKL in the germline V gene. The CDR3 is CASSRPERAAGELFF. As DNA, the CDR3 is TGCGCCAGCAGCCGGCCCGAGAGAGCGGCCGGGGAGCTGTTTTTT.

The chain has TRBV12-3 or TRBV12-4 and TRBJ1-2, with D perhaps matching TRBD1 (5 bases). This CDR3 region has 13 residues. V was clipped by 3 bases and J by 11 bases, with 16 bases between them. DNA of the CDR3: TGTGCCAGCAGTTTGGGTCAGGGCCGTTGGTACACCTTC. It specifies CASSLGQGRWYTF.

The rearrangement uses TRBV3-1 (or the pseudogene TRBV3-2) and TRBJ1-3; possible D gene TRBD1, 5 bases. The germline V and J ends were trimmed by 2 bases and 4 bases, with 18 bases remaining between them. The CDR3 extends over 17 amino acids. The V gene's germline CDR1 is LGHDT and CDR2 YNNKEL (reference sequence). Here the CDR3 DNA reads TGTGCCAGCAGCCAACGATCGGCGGGGGTCACAGGAAACACCATATATTTT. It is translated as CASSQRSAGVTGNTIYF.

The V call is TRBV29-1, the J call TRBJ1-2, with a tentative D call TRBD1 (6 bases). This CDR3 has 13 residues. Germline V gene lookup returns CDR1 SQVTM and CDR2 ANQGSEA. V lost 7 bases to trimming and J lost 3 bases, with 15 bases between them. The DNA for the CDR3 is TGCAGCGCCTCGGGGGGCGCGGACTATGGCTACACCTTC. It is translated as CSASGGADYGYTF. The entire variable domain, with the rest obtained from reference TRBV29-1 and TRBJ1-2, is as follows: SAVISQKPSRDICQRGTSLTIQCQVDSQVTMMFWYRQQPGQSLTLIATANQGSEATYESGFVIDKFPISRPNLTFSTLTVSNMSPEDSSIYLCSASGGADYGYTFGSGTRLTVV.

This clone has a single count. V and J are TRBV20-1 and TRBJ2-5; D is ambiguous. The V gene lost 3 bases and the J gene lost 4 bases, with 6 bases spanning the gap. Germline V CDR1 and CDR2: DFQATT, SNEGSKA (reference sequence). The CDR3 is made up of 11 amino acids. The CDR3 sequence is CSARFLETQYF. DNA for the CDR3: TGCAGTGCTAGGTTCCTAGAGACCCAGTACTTC.

The genes are TRBV15 and TRBJ2-2; a possible D gene is TRBD2 (6 bases). Germline V gives CDR1 LNHNV, CDR2 YYDKDF (reference sequence). The CDR3 length is 16 residues. V lost 6 bases to trimming and J lost 0 bases, with 14 bases between them. The CDR3 sequence: CATRASGTSNTGELFF. CDR3 nucleotides: TGTGCCACCAGAGCTTCCGGGACTTCGAACACCGGGGAGCTGTTTTTT.

The V and J genes are TRBV24-1 and TRBJ2-3, with D perhaps TRBD2 (7 bases). Germline values: CDR1 KGHDR, CDR2 SFDVKD. V was trimmed by 0 bases and J by 3 bases, leaving 12 bases between them. This CDR3 contains 16 residues. The CDR3 sequence is CATSDLWGGGTDTQYF. The CDR3 DNA reads as TGTGCCACCAGTGATTTGTGGGGGGGCGGGACAGATACGCAGTATTTT.

A few counts support this clone. The V and J genes are TRBV7-9 and TRBJ1-6; no firm D call. Trimming removed 5 bases at V and 5 bases at J, with 7 bases between. CDR3 length: 13 amino acids. The germline CDR1 and CDR2 sequences are SEHNR and FQNEAQ (reference sequence). The DNA of the CDR3 is TGTGCCAGCAGCCCGCGGGATAATTCACCCCTCCACTTT. Encoded protein: CASSPRDNSPLHF.

The chain recombines TRBV15 with TRBJ1-1; TRBD1 matches at 7 bases. Germline V lookup: CDR1 LNHNV, CDR2 YYDKDF (reference sequence). The CDR3 has 16 residues. V was clipped by 0 bases and J by 4 bases; unmatched bases: 8. The CDR3 is CATSRDQGTAATEAFF. CDR3 coding DNA: TGTGCCACCAGCAGAGATCAAGGGACAGCTGCCACTGAAGCTTTCTTT.

The chain's CDR3 is CASGNRVGTDTQYF. The CDR3 DNA follows: TGTGCCAGTGGGAACAGGGTCGGCACAGATACGCAGTATTTT. V gene TRBV19 combines with J gene TRBJ2-3, with D possibly matching TRBD1 (6 bases). Deletions cut 8 bases from V and 1 base from J, with 13 bases between. CDR3 length: 14 residues. Germline V gene lookup returns CDR1 LNHDA and CDR2 SQIVND (reference sequence).

The chain couples TRBV3-1 (or the pseudogene TRBV3-2) to TRBJ2-7, with a possible D match to TRBD2 (7 bases). V shed 0 bases and J shed 3 bases, with 12 bases lying between them. Germline V gene sequence: CDR1 LGHDT, CDR2 YNNKEL (reference sequence). The CDR3 length is 15 residues. The CDR3 is CASSQEGRGHYEQYF. As DNA, the CDR3 is TGTGCCAGCAGCCAAGAAGGGCGGGGGCACTACGAGCAGTACTTC.

V gene TRBV7-9 combines with J gene TRBJ1-4; a weak D match, TRBD1 (6 bases). Trimming cost V 6 bases and J 3 bases, with 14 bases left between them. Germline lookup yields CDR1 SEHNR and CDR2 FQNEAQ (reference sequence). This CDR3 has 15 amino acids. CDR3 in amino acids: CASRHQGKANEKLFF. The CDR3 DNA reads TGTGCCAGCAGACATCAGGGGAAAGCTAATGAAAAACTGTTTTTT.

This clone showed up just once. The CDR3 nucleotides read TGTGCCAGCTCACCTCAGCAGGGCATGAACACTGAAGCTTTCTTT. It is translated as CASSPQQGMNTEAFF. The V and J genes are TRBV18 and TRBJ1-1; tentative D call: TRBD1 (5 bases). Germline loops: CDR1 KGHSH, CDR2 LQKENI. The CDR3 contains 15 residues. Between the trimmed V and J ends, which lost 3 bases and 0 bases, there was a span of 11 bases.

This rearrangement joins TRBV18 to TRBJ1-1; 9 nucleotides agree with TRBD1. The germline V gene encodes CDR1 KGHSH and CDR2 LQKENI. Trimming took 2 bases from V and 4 from J; bases not matched to a gene: 8. The CDR3 runs 16 residues. CDR3 residues: CASSPRQGGQGTEAFF. The CDR3 DNA follows: TGTGCCAGCTCACCAAGACAGGGGGGGCAAGGCACTGAAGCTTTCTTT.

The chain couples TRBV7-2 to TRBJ1-4; 9 nucleotides align to TRBD1. In germline, CDR1 is SGHTA, CDR2 FQGNSA. CDR3 length equals 13 residues. V lost 5 bases, J lost 7 bases, and 2 bases stayed unmatched. The CDR3: CASSTGGGEKLFF. Here the CDR3 DNA reads TGTGCCAGCAGCACAGGGGGCGGTGAAAAACTGTTTTTT.

The chain is built from TRBV4-1 and TRBJ2-5; possibly TRBD1 for D (6 bases). In germline, CDR1 is MGHRA, CDR2 YSYEKL. The CDR3 spans 16 residues. The V end lost 1 base, the J end lost 1 base, and 13 bases lay between the germline ends. CDR3 sequence: CASSQAFDRLQETQYF. In nucleotides, the CDR3 is TGCGCCAGCAGCCAAGCATTCGACAGGCTCCAAGAGACCCAGTACTTC.

The rearrangement uses TRBV29-1 and TRBJ2-5; a possible D gene is TRBD1 (5 bases). The germline CDR1 and CDR2 sequences are SQVTM and ANQGSEA. V shed 4 bases and J shed 2 bases, with 8 bases lying between them. CDR3 length equals 12 residues. Written as DNA, the CDR3 is TGCAGCGTTGGACAGATACAAGAGACCCAGTACTTC. Its protein is CSVGQIQETQYF.

This clone was picked up one time. The chain combines TRBV21-1 with TRBJ1-3; no check of the table's D call, TRBD1, against the DNA was made. TRBV21-1 counts as a pseudogene. There are 13 residues in the CDR3. The CDR3 sequence: CASRGQGGFAIYF. The DNA for the CDR3 is TGTGCCAGCAGGGGACAGGGAGGATTCGCCATATATTTT.

V usage is TRBV12-3 or TRBV12-4 and J usage is TRBJ1-1; D is perhaps TRBD1 (6 bases). The V gene lost 7 bases and the J gene lost 4 bases, with 13 bases spanning the gap. The CDR3 is made up of 13 amino acids. In DNA, the CDR3 is TGTGCCAGCACCAAAGGGGGGGGCACTGAAGCTTTCTTT. This codes for CASTKGGGTEAFF.

This clone was counted at least ten times. The V gene is TRBV7-6, the J gene TRBJ2-7; TRBD2 might be the D (6 bases). Germline CDR1 is SGHVS and CDR2 is FNYEAQ. The germline V and J ends were trimmed by 4 bases and 3 bases, with 16 bases remaining between them. The CDR3 totals 15 residues. In DNA form, the CDR3 reads TGTGCCAGCAGCTCGAGGCGGACGGGACTCTACGAGCAGTACTTC. Encoded protein: CASSSRRTGLYEQYF.

The CDR3 is CASSLRGQGTDTQYF. CDR3 coding DNA: TGTGCCAGCAGCCTGAGGGGGCAGGGGACAGATACGCAGTATTTT. The rearrangement links TRBV21-1 to TRBJ2-3; no DNA check was done on the table's D call, TRBD1. TRBV21-1 is reported as a pseudogene. The CDR3 spans 15 residues.

The rearrangement links TRBV7-8 to TRBJ2-7, with D possibly TRBD1 on 6 matching bases. Between the trimmed V and J ends, which lost 4 bases and 0 bases, there was a span of 13 bases. This CDR3 has 15 amino acids. Germline CDR1 SGHVS, CDR2 FQNEAQ. This chain's CDR3 is CASSSGQGISYEQYF. CDR3 sequence (DNA): TGTGCCAGCAGCTCCGGGCAGGGGATCTCCTACGAGCAGTACTTC.

This clone was picked up one time. The V call is TRBV4-1, the J call TRBJ1-4, with TRBD1 as a possible D gene (6 bases). The CDR3 is 16 residues long. Looked up from germline, CDR1 is MGHRA and CDR2 is YSYEKL. V lost 0 bases and J 6 bases, leaving 14 bases between the germline ends. The CDR3 sequence: CASSQDGRGLDEKLFF. The CDR3, as DNA: TGCGCCAGCAGCCAAGATGGCAGGGGCCTGGATGAAAAACTGTTTTTT.

The chain carries TRBV28 and TRBJ1-2; TRBD1 agrees at 7 bases. The CDR3 is 16 residues long. Germline V CDR1 and CDR2: MDHEN, SYDVKM. V lost 5 bases to trimming and J lost 4 bases; unmatched junction nucleotides: 13. The CDR3 protein is CASSRDPTGRRYGYTF. In DNA, the CDR3 is TGTGCCAGCAGTAGAGACCCGACAGGGAGGCGCTATGGCTACACCTTC.